A single sample gave rise to the 27 T cell receptor beta chains below, sequenced in a study of blood T cell repertoires in COVID-19 (dated by TCRdb to the early 2020s). Libraries were made using the immunoSEQ multiplex PCR assay. TCRdb limited this immuneACCESS table to in-frame rearrangements with V and J called. A share of clones is missing; checked studies link under half to unresolved V genes, and the rest is unexplained. A total of more than 400,000 clones appear in this sample, approximately 86% of them only once. The ten largest clonotypes hold around 0.64% of the sample. Sequences were obtained from PBMCs or T cells enriched from blood (not recorded which). The receptors here all came from a woman between 18 and 29 years old who had recovered from COVID-19.

This clone appeared a few times. This sequence joins TRBV13 and TRBJ1-6, with D hard to call. The CDR3 sequence is 15 residues long. Germline V gives CDR1 PRHDT, CDR2 FYEKMQ (reference sequence). V was shortened by 0 bases and J by 8 bases, with 11 bases between the two germline ends. Written as DNA, the CDR3 is TGTGCCAGCAGCTTAGGGAGTTTGATGGATTCACCCCTCCACTTT. Translating it yields CASSLGSLMDSPLHF.

The chain links TRBV9 to TRBJ1-5, with D uncertain. CDR3 length: 14 amino acids. CDR1 is SGDLS, CDR2 YYNGEE, per germline. Trimming cost V 0 bases and J 7 bases, with 11 bases left between them. This CDR3 reads CASSVAVSGQPQHF. The DNA for the CDR3 is TGTGCCAGCAGCGTAGCTGTCAGCGGACAGCCCCAGCATTTT.

The chain combines TRBV7-9 with TRBJ2-2; TRBD1 agrees at 9 bases. The V segment lost 7 bases and the J segment 7 bases; nucleotides outside the gene matches: 10. The CDR3 spans 15 residues. Germline CDR1 reads SEHNR; CDR2 reads FQNEAQ (reference sequence). CDR3 loop: CASTAGTGSDGELFF. Here the CDR3 DNA reads TGTGCCAGCACAGCCGGGACAGGGTCCGACGGGGAGCTGTTTTTT.

V and J are TRBV7-9 and TRBJ2-6; D unresolved. This CDR3 is built from 16 residues. Germline V gives CDR1 SEHNR, CDR2 FQNEAQ (reference sequence). The V end lost 0 bases, the J end lost 4 bases, and 10 bases lay between the germline ends. CDR3 in amino acids: CASSLAYYLGANVLTF. DNA for the CDR3: TGTGCCAGCAGCTTAGCGTATTATCTCGGGGCCAACGTCCTGACTTTC.

The CDR3 loop reads CAWTGAPLGEQYF. Here the CDR3 DNA reads TGTGCCTGGACAGGGGCCCCCCTAGGAGAGCAGTACTTC. The chain joins TRBV30 to TRBJ2-7; D perhaps matches TRBD1 (6 bases). Germline CDR1 GTSNPN, CDR2 SVGIG (reference sequence). CDR3 length: 13 amino acids. Trimming left V 4 bases short and J 7 bases short, with 17 bases between.

The rearrangement joins TRBV7-3 to TRBJ2-5, with TRBD1 as a possible D gene (5 bases). The CDR3 consists of 12 residues. The V end lost 5 bases, the J end lost 3 bases, and 7 bases lay between the germline ends. Germline CDR1 SGHTA, CDR2 FQGTGA. The CDR3 protein is CASSQGEETQYF. The CDR3 nucleotides read TGTGCCAGCAGCCAAGGGGAAGAGACCCAGTACTTC.

This chain connects TRBV28 to TRBJ1-2; 8 nucleotides line up with TRBD1. From germline, CDR1 is MDHEN and CDR2 SYDVKM. J gave up 3 bases and V 6 bases, and 6 bases lay outside the gene matches. The CDR3 runs 14 residues. In DNA form, the CDR3 reads TGTGCCAGCAGCACAGGGGGAGAAGACTATGGCTACACCTTC. As protein: CASSTGGEDYGYTF.

The V call is TRBV10-3, the J call TRBJ2-3, with 9 bases lining up with TRBD2. With 10 bases clipped from V and 2 bases from J, the junction kept 10 bases outside the gene matches. The CDR3 runs to 15 residues. The germline V gene encodes CDR1 ENHRY and CDR2 SYGVKD. This CDR3 is CATNIAGDPTDTQYF. Written as DNA, the CDR3 is TGTGCCACCAACATAGCGGGGGACCCCACAGATACGCAGTATTTT.

The rearrangement links TRBV12-3 or TRBV12-4 to TRBJ1-1, with a weak D call TRBD1 (5 bases). Trimming cost V 5 bases and J 2 bases, with 6 bases left between them. The CDR3 consists of 12 residues. CDR3 DNA: TGTGCCAGCAGTCAGGGTAACACTGAAGCTTTCTTT. This translates into CASSQGNTEAFF.

Of note for this clone: A read error is possible here, since a much larger clone lies one base away. Different DNA sequences within this sample yield the same CDR3. V is TRBV7-9 and J is TRBJ1-2; maybe TRBD1 (5 bases). Per the germline V gene, CDR1 is SEHNR and CDR2 is FQNEAQ (reference sequence). The V gene lost 1 base and the J gene lost 2 bases, with 8 bases spanning the gap. CDR3 length equals 14 residues. CDR3 sequence (DNA): TGTGCCAGCAGCTTAGGATCAGGGAACTATGGCTACACCTTC. It translates to CASSLGSGNYGYTF. Full variable domain (outside the CDR3, taken from reference TRBV7-9 and TRBJ1-2): DTGVSQNPRHKITKRGQNVTFRCDPISEHNRLYWYRQTLGQGPEFLTYFQNEAQLEKSRLLSDRFSAERPKGSFSTLEIQRTEQGDSAMYLCASSLGSGNYGYTFGSGTRLTVV.

The J gene is TRBJ2-7, the V gene TRBV2, with TRBD1 identical over 7 bases. Trimming at V came to 1 base and at J to 2 bases, leaving 5 bases not matched to a gene. CDR1 and CDR2 from the germline V gene are SNHLY and FYNNEI. The CDR3 length is 15 residues. The CDR3 reads CASSEGYRGPYEQYF. The CDR3 nucleotides are TGTGCCAGCAGTGAAGGTTACAGGGGCCCCTACGAGCAGTACTTC.

This chain joins TRBV2 and TRBJ2-3; the match to TRBD2 covers 12 bases. Germline lookup yields CDR1 SNHLY and CDR2 FYNNEI. The junction had 11 bases not matched to a gene; V was cut back by 7 bases and J by 3 bases. This CDR3 spans 17 amino acids. The CDR3 DNA sequence: TGTGCCAGCAACGAAGGGCTAGCGGGGGGGCATACAGATACGCAGTATTTT. This codes for CASNEGLAGGHTDTQYF.

This chain connects TRBV2 to TRBJ1-2; the D is unclear. Trimming stripped 6 bases from V and 6 bases from J, with 8 bases between. The CDR3 extends over 11 amino acids. Germline CDR1 and CDR2: SNHLY and FYNNEI. Here the CDR3 DNA reads TGTGCCAGCAGAGCGTTGGATGGCTACACCTTC. This sequence encodes CASRALDGYTF. The variable domain in full, completed from reference TRBV2 and TRBJ1-2, reads EPEVTQTPSHQVTQMGQEVILRCVPISNHLYFYWYRQILGQKVEFLVSFYNNEISEKSEIFDDQFSVERPDGSNFTLKIRSTKLEDSAMYFCASRALDGYTFGSGTRLTVV.

The chain is built from TRBV9 and TRBJ2-3; 9 bases match TRBD2. CDR3 size: 19 residues. The V gene's germline CDR1 is SGDLS and CDR2 YYNGEE. With V trimmed by 4 bases and J by 4 bases, 19 bases remained unmatched. This CDR3 reads CASSPPLAAGGPLPDTQYF. For the CDR3, the DNA is TGTGCCAGCAGCCCGCCTTTAGCAGCGGGGGGCCCCTTGCCAGATACGCAGTATTTT.

This clone was seen a handful of times. The chain has TRBV19 and TRBJ1-5; 10 nucleotides line up with TRBD1. CDR1 is LNHDA and CDR2 is SQIVND in the germline V gene (reference sequence). V trimming: 9 bases; J trimming: 3 bases; junction bases outside the gene matches: 26. CDR3 length: 21 residues. CDR3 bases: TGTGCCAGCCGACCATTCGCTATCTCCGGGACAGGGGCCCGTCCCAATCAGCCCCAGCATTTT. Encoded protein: CASRPFAISGTGARPNQPQHF.

This clone was counted once. The J gene is TRBJ2-3, the V gene TRBV6-4; 8 nucleotides align to TRBD2. CDR3 size: 15 residues. CDR1 and CDR2 from the germline V gene are MRHNA and SNTAGT. Unmatched junction bases numbered 5, after V lost 4 bases and J lost 2 bases. The CDR3 sequence: CASSAERGNTDTQYF. CDR3 coding DNA: TGTGCCAGCAGTGCGGAGCGGGGGAACACAGATACGCAGTATTTT.

V gene TRBV14 combines with J gene TRBJ2-5; 7 bases agree with TRBD2. With 5 bases clipped from V and 3 bases from J, the junction kept 6 bases outside the gene matches. Germline V lookup: CDR1 SGHDN, CDR2 FVKESK. This CDR3 has 14 amino acids. The CDR3 bases are TGTGCCAGCAGCTTCGCCGGGAGGAAAGAGACCCAGTACTTC. Its translation is CASSFAGRKETQYF.

This clone was detected once. CDR3 sequence (DNA): TGTGCCAGCAGCCCGGACAGGGTCGACACCGGGGAGCTGTTTTTT. Its translation: CASSPDRVDTGELFF. The rearrangement joins TRBV7-7 to TRBJ2-2, with 8 nucleotides matching TRBD1. CDR1 and CDR2 (germline): SSHAT, FNYEAQ (reference sequence). The CDR3 contains 15 residues. V lost 5 bases to trimming and J lost 3 bases; unmatched junction nucleotides: 5.

The rearrangement joins TRBV3-1 (or the pseudogene TRBV3-2) to TRBJ1-6; no clear D. The germline V and J ends were trimmed by 4 bases and 6 bases, with 13 bases remaining between them. The germline V gene encodes CDR1 LGHDT and CDR2 YNNKEL (reference sequence). The CDR3 runs 15 residues. CDR3 protein: CASSRARRGNSPLHF. CDR3 nucleotide sequence: TGTGCCAGCAGCCGCGCGCGGCGGGGTAATTCACCCCTCCACTTT.

The gene calls are TRBV5-4 and TRBJ1-3; 7 bases match TRBD1. With V trimmed by 4 bases and J by 3 bases, 4 bases remained unmatched. Germline loops: CDR1 SGHNT, CDR2 YYREEE (reference sequence). The CDR3 sequence is 14 residues long. CDR3: CASSPGTDGNTIYF. The CDR3 nucleotides are TGTGCCAGCAGCCCTGGGACAGATGGAAACACCATATATTTT.

The chain has TRBV7-9 and TRBJ1-1; no clear D gene. V lost 5 bases to trimming and J lost 0 bases, with 13 bases between them. Germline assignment: CDR1 SEHNR and CDR2 FQNEAQ (reference sequence). The CDR3 loop spans 15 amino acids. CDR3 protein: CASSRRRPMNTEAFF. CDR3 DNA sequence: TGTGCCAGCAGCAGGAGACGGCCGATGAACACTGAAGCTTTCTTT.

The CDR3: CATSEHSGEQFF. In DNA, the CDR3 is TGTGCCACCAGTGAGCATTCGGGTGAGCAGTTCTTC. The chain couples TRBV24-1 to TRBJ2-1; D unresolved. Germline V gene data show CDR1 as KGHDR and CDR2 as SFDVKD. Deletions cut 4 bases from V and 9 bases from J, with 9 bases between. This CDR3 contains 12 residues.

The chain recombines TRBV6-2 or TRBV6-3 with TRBJ1-1; no reliable D call. The V end lost 7 bases, the J end lost 1 base, and 10 bases lay between the germline ends. The length of the CDR3 is 13 residues. Germline CDR1 MNHEY, CDR2 SVGEGT. CDR3 DNA: TGTGCCAGCACCCCAGGCGGGAACACTGAAGCTTTCTTT. It is translated as CASTPGGNTEAFF.

The V gene is TRBV7-9, the J gene TRBJ2-2, with 8 bases matching TRBD1. The V segment lost 1 base and the J segment 1 base; nucleotides outside the gene matches: 2. Germline values: CDR1 SEHNR, CDR2 FQNEAQ (reference sequence). This CDR3 region has 16 residues. The CDR3 sequence: CASSLDRGWNTGELFF. Here the CDR3 DNA reads TGTGCCAGCAGCTTAGACAGGGGGTGGAACACCGGGGAGCTGTTTTTT.

The V call is TRBV29-1, the J call TRBJ2-3; tentative D call: TRBD2 (6 bases). This CDR3 contains 14 residues. Per germline, CDR1 SQVTM and CDR2 ANQGSEA. V lost 3 bases and J lost 0, with 10 bases in between. DNA of the CDR3: TGCAGCGTTGATAAGGGGACTAGCACAGATACGCAGTATTTT. Translating it yields CSVDKGTSTDTQYF.

In this sample, this clone turned up once. The rearrangement links TRBV28 to TRBJ2-2; 11 nucleotides agree with TRBD2. The germline V gene has CDR1 MDHEN and CDR2 SYDVKM. V was clipped by 7 bases and J by 6 bases; unmatched bases: 7. There are 15 residues in the CDR3. CDR3 DNA sequence: TGTGCCAGCAATAGCGGGGGGGCGTCCGCCGGGGAGCTGTTTTTT. It is translated as CASNSGGASAGELFF.

Comment on this clone: At the DNA level, this CDR3 is encoded by other sequences in the same sample as well. J is TRBJ1-5 and V is TRBV19; D call uncertain. Germline V gives CDR1 LNHDA, CDR2 SQIVND (reference sequence). With 1 base removed from V and 5 bases from J, the gap between germline ends came to 6 bases. The CDR3 runs to 13 residues. CDR3 loop: CASSIARYQPQHF. In DNA form, the CDR3 reads TGTGCCAGTAGTATAGCGAGGTATCAGCCCCAGCATTTT. Variable domain in full (rest from reference TRBV19 and TRBJ1-5): DGGITQSPKYLFRKEGQNVTLSCEQNLNHDAMYWYRQDPGQGLRLIYYSQIVNDFQKGDIAEGYSVSREKKESFPLTVTSAQKNPTAFYLCASSIARYQPQHFGDGTRLSIL.